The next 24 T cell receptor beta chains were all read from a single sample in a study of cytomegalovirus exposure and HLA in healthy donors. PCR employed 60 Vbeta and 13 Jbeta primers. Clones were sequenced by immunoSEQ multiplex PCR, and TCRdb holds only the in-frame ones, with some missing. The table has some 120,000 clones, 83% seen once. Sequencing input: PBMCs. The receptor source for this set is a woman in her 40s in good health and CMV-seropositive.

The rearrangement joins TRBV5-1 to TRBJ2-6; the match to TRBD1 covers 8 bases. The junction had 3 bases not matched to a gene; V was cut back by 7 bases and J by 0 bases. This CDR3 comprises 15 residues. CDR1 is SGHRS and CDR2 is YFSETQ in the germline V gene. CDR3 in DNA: TGCGCCAGCGACACAGGGGGCTCTGGGGCCAACGTCCTGACTTTC. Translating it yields CASDTGGSGANVLTF.

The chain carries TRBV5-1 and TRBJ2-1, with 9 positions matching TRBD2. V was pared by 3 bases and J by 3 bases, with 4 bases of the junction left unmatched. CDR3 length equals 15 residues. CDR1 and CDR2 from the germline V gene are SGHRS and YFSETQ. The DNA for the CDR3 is TGCGCCAGCAGCTCTAGCGGGGAGGGCTACAATGAGCAGTTCTTC. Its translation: CASSSSGEGYNEQFF. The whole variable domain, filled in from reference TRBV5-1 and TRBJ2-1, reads KAGVTQTPRYLIKTRGQQVTLSCSPISGHRSVSWYQQTPGQGLQFLFEYFSETQRNKGNFPGRFSGRQFSNSRSEMNVSTLELGDSALYLCASSSSGEGYNEQFFGPGTRLTVL.

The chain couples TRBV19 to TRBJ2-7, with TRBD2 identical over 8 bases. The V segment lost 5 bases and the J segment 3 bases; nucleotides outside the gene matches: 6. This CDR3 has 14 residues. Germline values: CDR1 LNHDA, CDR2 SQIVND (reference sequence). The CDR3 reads CASSFRTSSYEQYF. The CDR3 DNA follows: TGTGCCAGTAGTTTCCGGACTAGCAGCTACGAGCAGTACTTC.

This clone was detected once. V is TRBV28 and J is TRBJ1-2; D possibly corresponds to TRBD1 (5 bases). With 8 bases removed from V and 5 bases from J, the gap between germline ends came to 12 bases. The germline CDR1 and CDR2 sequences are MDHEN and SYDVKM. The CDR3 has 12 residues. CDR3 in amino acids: CASGNGGYGYTF. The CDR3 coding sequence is TGTGCCAGCGGAAACGGGGGTTATGGCTACACCTTC.

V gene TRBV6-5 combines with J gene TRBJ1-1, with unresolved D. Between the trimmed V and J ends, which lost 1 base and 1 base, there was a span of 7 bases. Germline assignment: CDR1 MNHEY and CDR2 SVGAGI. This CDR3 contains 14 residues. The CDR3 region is CASSYLRENTEAFF. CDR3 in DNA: TGTGCCAGCAGTTACTTACGGGAGAACACTGAAGCTTTCTTT.

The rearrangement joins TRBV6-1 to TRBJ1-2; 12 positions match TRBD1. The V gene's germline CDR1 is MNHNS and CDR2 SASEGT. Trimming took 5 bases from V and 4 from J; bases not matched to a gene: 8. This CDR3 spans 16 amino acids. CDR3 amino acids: CASSQGTGGGGYGYTF. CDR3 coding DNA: TGTGCCAGCAGTCAAGGGACAGGGGGCGGTGGCTATGGCTACACCTTC.

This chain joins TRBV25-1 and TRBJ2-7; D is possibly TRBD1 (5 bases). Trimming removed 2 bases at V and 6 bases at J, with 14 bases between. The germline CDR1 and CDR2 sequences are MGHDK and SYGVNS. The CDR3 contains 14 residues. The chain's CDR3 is CASSEGHGACEQYF. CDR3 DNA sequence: TGTGCCAGCAGTGAAGGACATGGGGCGTGCGAGCAGTACTTC.

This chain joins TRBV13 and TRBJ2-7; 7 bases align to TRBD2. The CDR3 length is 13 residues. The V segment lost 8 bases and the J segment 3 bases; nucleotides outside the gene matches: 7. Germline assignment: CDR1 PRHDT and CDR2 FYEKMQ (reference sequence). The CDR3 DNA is TGTGCCAGCCAAAGGGAGGGCGGCTACGAGCAGTACTTC. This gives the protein CASQREGGYEQYF.

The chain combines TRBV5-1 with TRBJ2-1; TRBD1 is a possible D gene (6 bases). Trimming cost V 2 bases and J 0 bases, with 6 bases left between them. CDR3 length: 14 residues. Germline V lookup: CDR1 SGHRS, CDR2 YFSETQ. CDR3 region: CASSLGGSYNEQFF. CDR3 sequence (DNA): TGCGCCAGCAGCTTAGGGGGCTCCTACAATGAGCAGTTCTTC.

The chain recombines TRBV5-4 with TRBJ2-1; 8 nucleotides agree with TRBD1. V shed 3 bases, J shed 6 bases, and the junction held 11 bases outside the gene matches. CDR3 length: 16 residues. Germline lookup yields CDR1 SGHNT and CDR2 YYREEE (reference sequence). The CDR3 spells CASSYNTGGLTNEQFF. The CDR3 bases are TGTGCCAGCAGCTACAATACAGGGGGGTTGACCAATGAGCAGTTCTTC. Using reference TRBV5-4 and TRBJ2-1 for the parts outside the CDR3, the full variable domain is ETGVTQSPTHLIKTRGQQVTLRCSSQSGHNTVSWYQQALGQGPQFIFQYYREEENGRGNFPPRFSGLQFPNYSSELNVNALELDDSALYLCASSYNTGGLTNEQFFGPGTRLTVL.

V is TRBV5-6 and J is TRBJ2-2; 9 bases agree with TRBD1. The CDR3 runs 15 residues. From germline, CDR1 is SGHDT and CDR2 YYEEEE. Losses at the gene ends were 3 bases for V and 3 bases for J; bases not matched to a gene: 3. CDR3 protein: CASSSRDRDTGELFF. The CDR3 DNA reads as TGTGCCAGCAGCTCCCGGGACAGGGACACCGGGGAGCTGTTTTTT.

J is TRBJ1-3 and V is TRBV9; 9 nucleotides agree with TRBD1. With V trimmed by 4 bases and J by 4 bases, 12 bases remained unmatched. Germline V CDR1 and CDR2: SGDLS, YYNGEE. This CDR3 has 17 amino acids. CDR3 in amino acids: CASSSPNNGTGGNTIYF. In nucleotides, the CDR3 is TGTGCCAGCAGCTCACCCAACAACGGGACAGGGGGAAACACCATATATTTT.

The CDR3 reads CAISESAVVGSGELFF. CDR3 DNA sequence: TGTGCCATCAGTGAGTCCGCGGTTGTAGGCTCCGGGGAGCTGTTTTTT. The rearrangement links TRBV10-3 to TRBJ2-2; D is undetermined. The CDR3 sequence is 16 residues long. Trimming pared 0 bases from V and 6 bases from J, leaving 14 bases between. CDR1 and CDR2 (germline): ENHRY, SYGVKD.

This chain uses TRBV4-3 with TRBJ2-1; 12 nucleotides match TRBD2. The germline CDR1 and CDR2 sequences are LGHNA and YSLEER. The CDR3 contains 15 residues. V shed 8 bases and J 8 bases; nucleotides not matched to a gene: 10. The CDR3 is CASGGRLAGVDEQFF. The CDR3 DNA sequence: TGCGCCAGCGGGGGGAGACTAGCGGGAGTCGATGAGCAGTTCTTC.

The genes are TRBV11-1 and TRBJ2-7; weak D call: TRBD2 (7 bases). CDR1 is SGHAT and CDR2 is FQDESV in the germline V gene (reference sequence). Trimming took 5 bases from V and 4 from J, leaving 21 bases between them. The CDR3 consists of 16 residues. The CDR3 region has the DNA TGTGCCAGCAGCCTCCGGGGGGCCGGGGGGAGATACGAGCAGTACTTC. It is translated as CASSLRGAGGRYEQYF.

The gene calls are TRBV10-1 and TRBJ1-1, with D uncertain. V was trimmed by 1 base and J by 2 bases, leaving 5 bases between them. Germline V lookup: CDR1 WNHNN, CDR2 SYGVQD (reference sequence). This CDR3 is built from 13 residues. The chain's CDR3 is CASSELVNTEAFF. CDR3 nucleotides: TGCGCCAGCAGTGAGTTAGTAAACACTGAAGCTTTCTTT.

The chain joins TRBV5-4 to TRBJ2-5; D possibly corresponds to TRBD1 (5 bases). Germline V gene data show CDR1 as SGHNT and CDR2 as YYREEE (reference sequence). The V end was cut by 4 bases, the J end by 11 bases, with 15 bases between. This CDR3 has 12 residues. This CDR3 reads CASSTSDKAQYF. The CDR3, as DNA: TGTGCCAGCAGCACCTCGGACAAAGCGCAGTACTTC.

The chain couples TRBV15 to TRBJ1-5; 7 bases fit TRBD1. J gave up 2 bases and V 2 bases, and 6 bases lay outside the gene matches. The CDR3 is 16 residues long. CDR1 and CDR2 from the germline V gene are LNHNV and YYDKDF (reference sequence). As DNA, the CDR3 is TGTGCCACCAGCAGATCCGGCACAGGGGGCAATCAGCCCCAGCATTTT. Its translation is CATSRSGTGGNQPQHF. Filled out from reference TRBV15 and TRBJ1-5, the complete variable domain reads DAMVIQNPRYQVTQFGKPVTLSCSQTLNHNVMYWYQQKSSQAPKLLFHYYDKDFNNEADTPDNFQSRRPNTSFCFLDIRSPGLGDTAMYLCATSRSGTGGNQPQHFGDGTRLSIL.

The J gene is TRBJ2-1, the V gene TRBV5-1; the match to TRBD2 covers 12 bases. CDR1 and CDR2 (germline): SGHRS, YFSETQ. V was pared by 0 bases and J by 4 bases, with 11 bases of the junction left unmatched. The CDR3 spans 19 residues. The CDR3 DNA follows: TGCGCCAGCAGCTTGGCGTTACTAGCGGGAGGCCTGACTTACAATGAGCAGTTCTTC. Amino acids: CASSLALLAGGLTYNEQFF.

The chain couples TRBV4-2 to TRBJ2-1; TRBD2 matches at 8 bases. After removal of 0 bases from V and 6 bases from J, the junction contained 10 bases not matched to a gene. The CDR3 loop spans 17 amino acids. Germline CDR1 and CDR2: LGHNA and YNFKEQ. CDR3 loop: CASSQDPGLDGGNEQFF. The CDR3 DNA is TGTGCCAGCAGCCAAGACCCGGGACTAGATGGGGGCAATGAGCAGTTCTTC.

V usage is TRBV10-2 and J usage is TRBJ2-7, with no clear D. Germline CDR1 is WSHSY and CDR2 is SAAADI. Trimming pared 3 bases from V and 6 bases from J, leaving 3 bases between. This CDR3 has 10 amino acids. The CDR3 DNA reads TGCGCCAGCAGTGACTTCGAGCAGTACTTC. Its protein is CASSDFEQYF.

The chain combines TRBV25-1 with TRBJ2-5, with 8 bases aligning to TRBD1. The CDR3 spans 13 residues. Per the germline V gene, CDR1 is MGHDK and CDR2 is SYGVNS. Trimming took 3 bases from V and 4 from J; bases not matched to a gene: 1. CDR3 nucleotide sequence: TGTGCCAGCAGTGAGGGACAGGTAGAGACCCAGTACTTC. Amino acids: CASSEGQVETQYF.

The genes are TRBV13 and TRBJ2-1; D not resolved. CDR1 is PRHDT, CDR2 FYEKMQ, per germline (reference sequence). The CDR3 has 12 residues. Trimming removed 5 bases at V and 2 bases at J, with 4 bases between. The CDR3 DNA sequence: TGTGCCAGCAGCCAGACCTACAATGAGCAGTTCTTC. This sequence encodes CASSQTYNEQFF.

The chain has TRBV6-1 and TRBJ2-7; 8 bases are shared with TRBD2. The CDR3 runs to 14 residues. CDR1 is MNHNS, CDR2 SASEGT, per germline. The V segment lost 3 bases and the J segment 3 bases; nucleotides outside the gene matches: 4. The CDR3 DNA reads TGTGCCAGCAGTGATAGCGGGATGGACTACGAGCAGTACTTC. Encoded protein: CASSDSGMDYEQYF.